Reported below is one T cell receptor beta chain. The germline gives CDR1 MNHNY, CDR2 SVGAGI (reference sequence). This CDR3 has 13 amino acids. V was cut by 5 bases and J by 6 bases, with 14 bases left in between. The data were obtained in a study of blood T cell repertoires in COVID-19. Source study methods: Reference gene primer amplification gave nucleated cell count estimates. Only in-frame clones appear in the TCRdb table, and some are missing; sequencing was by immunoSEQ multiplex PCR. Clonal size and the V and J genes are those of that table, whereas D and trimming came from the DNA. The sample has tens of thousands of clones; about 90% are singletons.

This clonotype originated in a man aged 50 to 59 with active COVID-19. V and J are TRBV6-6 and TRBJ2-7; D not certain. Sequencing was carried out using peripheral blood. CDR3 nucleotide sequence: TGTGCCAGCAGTACGTCCTCTAATAGCGAGCAGTACTTC. Encoded protein: CASSTSSNSEQYF.